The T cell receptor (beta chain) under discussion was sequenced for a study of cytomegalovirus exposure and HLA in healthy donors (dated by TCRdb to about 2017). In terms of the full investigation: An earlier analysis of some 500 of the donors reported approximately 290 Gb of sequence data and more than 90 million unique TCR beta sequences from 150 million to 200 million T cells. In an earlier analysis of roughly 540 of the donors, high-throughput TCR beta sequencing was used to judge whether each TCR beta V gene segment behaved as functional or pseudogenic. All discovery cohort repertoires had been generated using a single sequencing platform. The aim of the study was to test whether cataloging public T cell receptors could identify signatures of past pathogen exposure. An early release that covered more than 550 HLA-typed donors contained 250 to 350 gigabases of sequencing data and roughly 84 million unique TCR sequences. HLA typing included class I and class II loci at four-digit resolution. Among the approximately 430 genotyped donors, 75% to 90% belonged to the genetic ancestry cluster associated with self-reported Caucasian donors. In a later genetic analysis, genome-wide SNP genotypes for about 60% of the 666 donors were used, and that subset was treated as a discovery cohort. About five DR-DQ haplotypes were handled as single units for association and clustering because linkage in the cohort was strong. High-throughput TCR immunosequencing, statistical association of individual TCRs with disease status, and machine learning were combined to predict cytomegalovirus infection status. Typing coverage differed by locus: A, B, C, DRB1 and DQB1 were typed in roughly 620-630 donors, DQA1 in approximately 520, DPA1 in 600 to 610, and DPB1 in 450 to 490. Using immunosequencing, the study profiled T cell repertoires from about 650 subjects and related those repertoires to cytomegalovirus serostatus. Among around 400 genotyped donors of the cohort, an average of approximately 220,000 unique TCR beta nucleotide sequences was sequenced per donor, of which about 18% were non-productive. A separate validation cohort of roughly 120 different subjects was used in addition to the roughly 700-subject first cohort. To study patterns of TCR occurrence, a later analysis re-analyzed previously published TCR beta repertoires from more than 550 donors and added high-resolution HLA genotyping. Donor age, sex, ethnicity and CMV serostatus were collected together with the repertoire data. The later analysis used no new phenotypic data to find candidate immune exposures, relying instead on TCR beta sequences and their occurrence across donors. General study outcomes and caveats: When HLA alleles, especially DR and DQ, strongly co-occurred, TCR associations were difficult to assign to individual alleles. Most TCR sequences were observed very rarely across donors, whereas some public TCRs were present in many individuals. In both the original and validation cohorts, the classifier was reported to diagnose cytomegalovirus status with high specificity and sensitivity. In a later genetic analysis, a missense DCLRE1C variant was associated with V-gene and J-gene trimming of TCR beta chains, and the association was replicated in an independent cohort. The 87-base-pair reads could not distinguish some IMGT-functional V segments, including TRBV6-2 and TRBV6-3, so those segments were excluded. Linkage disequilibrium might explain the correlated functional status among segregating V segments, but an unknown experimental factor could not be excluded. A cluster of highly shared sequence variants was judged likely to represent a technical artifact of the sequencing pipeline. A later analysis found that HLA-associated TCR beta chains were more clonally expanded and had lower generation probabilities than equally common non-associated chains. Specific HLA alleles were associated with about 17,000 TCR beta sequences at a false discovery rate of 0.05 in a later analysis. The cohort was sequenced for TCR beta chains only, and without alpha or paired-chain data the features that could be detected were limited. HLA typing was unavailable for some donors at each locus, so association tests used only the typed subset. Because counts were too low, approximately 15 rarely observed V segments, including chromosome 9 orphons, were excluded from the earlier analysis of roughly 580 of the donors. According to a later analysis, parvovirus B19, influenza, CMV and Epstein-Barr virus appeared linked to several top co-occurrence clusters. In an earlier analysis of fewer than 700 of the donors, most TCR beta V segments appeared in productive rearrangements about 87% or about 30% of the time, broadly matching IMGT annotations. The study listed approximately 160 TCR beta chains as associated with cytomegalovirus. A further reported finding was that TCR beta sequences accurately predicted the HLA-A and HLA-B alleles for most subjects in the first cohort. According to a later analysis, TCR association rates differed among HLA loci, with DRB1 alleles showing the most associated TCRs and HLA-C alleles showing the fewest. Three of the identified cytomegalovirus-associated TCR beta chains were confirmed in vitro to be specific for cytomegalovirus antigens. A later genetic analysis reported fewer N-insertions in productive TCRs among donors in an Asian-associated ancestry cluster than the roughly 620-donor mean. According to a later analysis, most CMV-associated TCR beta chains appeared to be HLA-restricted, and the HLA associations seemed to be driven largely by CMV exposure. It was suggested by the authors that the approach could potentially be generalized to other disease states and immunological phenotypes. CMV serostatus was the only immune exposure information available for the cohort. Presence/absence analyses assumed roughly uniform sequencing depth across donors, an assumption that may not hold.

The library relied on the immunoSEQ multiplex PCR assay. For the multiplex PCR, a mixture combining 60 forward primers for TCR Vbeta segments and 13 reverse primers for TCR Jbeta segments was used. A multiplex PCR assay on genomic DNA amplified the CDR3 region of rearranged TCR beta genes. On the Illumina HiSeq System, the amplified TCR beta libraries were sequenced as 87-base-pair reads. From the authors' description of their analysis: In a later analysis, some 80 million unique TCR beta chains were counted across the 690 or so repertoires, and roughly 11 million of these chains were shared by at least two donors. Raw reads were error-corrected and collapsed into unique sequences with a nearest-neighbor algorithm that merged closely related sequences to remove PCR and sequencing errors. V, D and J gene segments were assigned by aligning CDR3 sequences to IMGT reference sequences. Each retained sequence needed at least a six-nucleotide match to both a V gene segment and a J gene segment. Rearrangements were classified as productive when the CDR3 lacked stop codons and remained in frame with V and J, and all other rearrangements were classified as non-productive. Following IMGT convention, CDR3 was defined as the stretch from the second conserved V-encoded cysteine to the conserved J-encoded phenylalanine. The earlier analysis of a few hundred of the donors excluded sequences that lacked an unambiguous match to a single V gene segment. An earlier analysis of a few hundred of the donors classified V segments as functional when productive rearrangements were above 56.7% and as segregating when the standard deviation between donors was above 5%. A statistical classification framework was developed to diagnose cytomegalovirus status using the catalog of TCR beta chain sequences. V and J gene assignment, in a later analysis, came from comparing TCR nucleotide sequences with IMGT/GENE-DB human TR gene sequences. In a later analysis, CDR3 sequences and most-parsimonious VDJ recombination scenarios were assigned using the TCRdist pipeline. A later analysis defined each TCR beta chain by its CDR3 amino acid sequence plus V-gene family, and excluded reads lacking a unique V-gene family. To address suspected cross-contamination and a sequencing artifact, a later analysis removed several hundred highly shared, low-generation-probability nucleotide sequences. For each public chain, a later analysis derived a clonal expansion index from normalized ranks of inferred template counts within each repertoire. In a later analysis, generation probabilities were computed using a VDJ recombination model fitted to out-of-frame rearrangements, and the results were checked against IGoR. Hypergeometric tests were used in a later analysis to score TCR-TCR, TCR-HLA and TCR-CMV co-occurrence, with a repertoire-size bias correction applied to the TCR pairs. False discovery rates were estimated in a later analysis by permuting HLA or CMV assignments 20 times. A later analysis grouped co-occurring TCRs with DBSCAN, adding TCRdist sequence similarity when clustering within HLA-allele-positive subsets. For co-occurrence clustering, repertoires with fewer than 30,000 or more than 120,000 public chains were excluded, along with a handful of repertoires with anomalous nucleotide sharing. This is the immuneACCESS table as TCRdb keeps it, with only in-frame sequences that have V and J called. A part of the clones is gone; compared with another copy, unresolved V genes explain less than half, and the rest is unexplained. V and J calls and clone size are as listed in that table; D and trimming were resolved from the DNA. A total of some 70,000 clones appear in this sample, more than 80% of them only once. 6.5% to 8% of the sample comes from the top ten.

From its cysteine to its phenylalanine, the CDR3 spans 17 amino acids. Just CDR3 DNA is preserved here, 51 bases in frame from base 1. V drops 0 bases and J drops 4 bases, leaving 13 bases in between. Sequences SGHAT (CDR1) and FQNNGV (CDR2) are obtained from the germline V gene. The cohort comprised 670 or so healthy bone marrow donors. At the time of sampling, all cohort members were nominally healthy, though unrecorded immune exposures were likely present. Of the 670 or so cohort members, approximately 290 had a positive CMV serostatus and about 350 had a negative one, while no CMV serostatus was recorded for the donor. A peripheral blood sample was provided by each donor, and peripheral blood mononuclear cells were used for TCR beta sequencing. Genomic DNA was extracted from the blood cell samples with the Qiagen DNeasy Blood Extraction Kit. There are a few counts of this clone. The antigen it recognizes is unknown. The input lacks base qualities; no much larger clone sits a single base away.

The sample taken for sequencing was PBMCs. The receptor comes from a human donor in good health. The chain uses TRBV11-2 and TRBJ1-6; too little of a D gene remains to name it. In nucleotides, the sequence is TGTGCCAGCAGCTTAGATATCACGGGATTTTATAATTCACCCCTCCACTTT. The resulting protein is CASSLDITGFYNSPLHF.